This entry is about one T cell receptor beta chain. The antigen remains unidentified. The source of the sample is a study of metastatic and nonmetastatic thyroid tumors. Study at large: Repertoires from malignant and benign thyroid patients were compared across blood and tumor or nodule tissue.

The authors' processing: To classify distant metastasis in papillary thyroid cancer, a model was built from CDR3 differences across clinicopathological groups. TCRdb called clones again from the PCR reads with MiXCR. These V and J calls rely on TCRdb rather than the paper's analysis. Of around 41,000 clones detected, roughly 13% appear once; the ten largest clones hold over 7.5%. Each patient came to thyroid surgery without any prior treatment (of any kind). Regarding the study as a whole: Within blood and tumor, benign nodules reportedly had significantly lower TCR beta diversity than malignant thyroid tumors did.

Looked up from germline, CDR1 is SGHNT and CDR2 is YYREEE (reference sequence). The CDR3 extends over 14 amino acids. Losses at the gene ends were 2 bases for V and 9 bases for J; bases not matched to a gene: 5. Sequencing was carried out using blood. The rearrangement links TRBV5-4 to TRBJ2-1; TRBD2 aligns across 10 bases. The source of this sequence is a female donor with papillary thyroid cancer or a benign thyroid nodule (not recorded which). Some clones in this sample may be carry-over from other donors' samples. The CDR3 reads CASSLIAGGVEQFF. CDR3 nucleotides: TGTGCCAGCAGCTTAATAGCGGGAGGTGTTGAGCAGTTCTTC. Based on the CDR3 plus reference TRBV5-4 and TRBJ2-1, the full variable domain is ETGVTQSPTHLIKTRGQQVTLRCSSQSGHNTVSWYQQALGQGPQFIFQYYREEENGRGNFPPRFSGLQFPNYSSELNVNALELDDSALYLCASSLIAGGVEQFFGPGTRLTVL.